Described below is a single T cell receptor (beta chain) sequence and its context. The data were obtained in a study of blood T cell repertoires in COVID-19. Study background: The cDNA or gDNA used as material had been derived from T cells, B-cell-depleted T cells, or PBMCs.

V lost 6 bases and J 8 bases, leaving 13 bases between the germline ends. CDR1 is MNHEY and CDR2 is SVGEGT in the germline V gene. This CDR3 has 13 residues. Generated by immunoSEQ multiplex PCR, the TCRdb table keeps only in-frame clones and is missing some. Of roughly 90,000 clones in the sample, 80% to 85% were seen once. Sequencing was done on a sample of peripheral blood. The chain recombines TRBV6-2 or TRBV6-3 with TRBJ1-4; D not certain. The receptor was isolated from a woman over 75 with active or convalescent COVID-19. The CDR3 coding sequence is TGTGCCAGCAGCGACCATGGGAGCGAAAAACTGTTTTTT. This sequence encodes CASSDHGSEKLFF.